Listed below are T cell receptor beta chains from one sample, sequenced in a study of T-cell reconstitution after alpha-beta-depleted transplantation in children. TCRdb re-derived calls from the PCR reads in MiXCR, one entry per CDR3 protein. The repertoire consists of about 420,000 distinct CDR3 sequences, with 15% to 20% occurring once and the leading ten covering just under 30%. The sequences come from PBMCs, mostly from graft donor cells, collected 360 days after TCRalphabeta/CD19-depleted stem cell transplant. Receptors were obtained from a boy in the first two years of life who had a stem cell transplant for Wiskott-Aldrich syndrome, so the T cells may come from the graft donor. Each CDR3 is given with its conserved first and last residue. A D gene is named only where the DNA matches it firmly. Expanded clones are given a class, and other clones once, few, many or no size at all.

j_call,clone_size,v_call,d_call,cdr3_aa,cdr3_nt
TRBJ2-7,few,TRBV20-1,TRBD2,CSAMGQRGYEQYF,TGCAGTGCTATGGGCCAGCGGGGCTACGAGCAGTACTTC
TRBJ2-3,.,TRBV12-5,TRBD2,CVSGPAGTSGGAGTDTQYF,TGTGTTAGTGGCCCCGCCGGGACTAGCGGGGGGGCCGGTACAGATACGCAGTATTTT
TRBJ2-5,.,TRBV12-3/TRBV12-4,.,CASSRQGGKETQYF,TGTGCCAGCAGTCGTCAGGGGGGGAAGGAGACCCAGTACTTC
TRBJ2-3,few,TRBV24-1,TRBD1,CATSDTGGVTDTQYF,TGTGCCACCAGTGATACAGGGGGCGTCACAGATACGCAGTATTTT
TRBJ2-5,few,TRBV27,.,CASSPGRKGTQYF,TGTGCCAGCAGTCCTGGCAGGAAGGGGACCCAGTACTTC
TRBJ2-1,.,TRBV20-1,TRBD1,CSAQTGGGSYNEQFF,TGCAGTGCGCAGACAGGGGGAGGCTCCTACAATGAGCAGTTCTTC
TRBJ2-1,few,TRBV5-1,.,CASSLPGGSHNEQFF,TGCGCCAGCAGCTTGCCCGGGGGCTCCCACAATGAGCAGTTCTTC
TRBJ2-5,few,TRBV20-1,.,CSARVSRVSWAEQETQYF,TGCAGTGCTAGAGTCTCCCGCGTCTCTTGGGCGGAACAAGAGACCCAGTACTTC
TRBJ2-7,few,TRBV28,TRBD1,CASSSRRQGIPYEQYF,TGTGCCAGCAGTTCTAGGAGACAGGGGATCCCCTACGAGCAGTACTTC
TRBJ2-7,many,TRBV10-2,.,CASGDPRYEQYF,TGCGCCAGCGGAGACCCCCGCTACGAGCAGTACTTC
TRBJ2-6,.,TRBV3-1,.,CASSQRGIRLLSGANVLTF,TGTGCCAGCAGCCAACGGGGCATTAGGCTCCTCTCTGGGGCCAACGTCCTGACTTTC
TRBJ2-1,few,TRBV7-9,TRBD2,CASSFRTSAYNEQFF,TGTGCCAGCAGCTTCAGGACTAGCGCTTACAATGAGCAGTTCTTC
TRBJ2-7,once,TRBV11-2,.,CASSPALPGYEQYF,TGTGCCAGCAGCCCGGCGTTACCTGGCTACGAGCAGTACTTC
TRBJ2-5,.,TRBV7-9,TRBD2,CASSRQRLAPQETQYF,TGTGCCAGCAGCCGCCAAAGACTAGCCCCTCAAGAGACCCAGTACTTC
TRBJ2-2,few,TRBV5-1,.,CASSFTRLNTGELFF,TGCGCCAGCAGCTTCACAAGGCTGAACACCGGGGAGCTGTTTTTT
TRBJ1-1,.,TRBV5-6,TRBD1,CASSLGQGFSAFF,TGTGCCAGCAGCTTGGGACAGGGATTTTCGGCTTTCTTT
TRBJ2-1,few,TRBV28,TRBD2,CASSFVAGGQFF,TGTGCCAGCAGTTTTGTAGCGGGAGGGCAGTTCTTC
TRBJ2-3,.,TRBV4-3,.,CASSQDLEFRADTQYF,TGCGCCAGCAGCCAAGATTTGGAGTTCAGGGCAGATACGCAGTATTTT
TRBJ1-2,few,TRBV28,.,CASSSADRGYTF,TGTGCCAGCAGTTCCGCTGATCGGGGCTACACCTTC
TRBJ2-3,few,TRBV11-2,.,CASSLAPFGVGTDTQYF,TGTGCCAGCAGCTTAGCCCCGTTCGGGGTGGGCACAGATACGCAGTATTTT
TRBJ2-5,.,TRBV5-1,.,CASSLSSTAYQETQYF,TGCGCCAGCAGCTTAAGCTCCACAGCGTACCAAGAGACCCAGTACTTC
TRBJ2-3,.,TRBV11-3,.,CASSLTAVFPTDTQYF,TGTGCCAGCAGCTTGACCGCCGTTTTCCCTACAGATACGCAGTATTTT
TRBJ2-3,.,TRBV7-9,.,CASTQGTPRADTQYF,TGTGCCAGCACCCAAGGGACCCCCAGGGCAGATACGCAGTATTTT
TRBJ2-7,.,TRBV13,TRBD1,CASSSGDRGTNEQYF,TGTGCCAGCAGCTCTGGGGACAGGGGTACGAACGAGCAGTACTTC
TRBJ1-6,.,TRBV5-1,.,CASSFGPGPGGSPLHF,TGCGCCAGCAGCTTCGGACCGGGACCGGGCGGCTCACCCCTCCACTTT
TRBJ2-1,.,TRBV10-3,.,CAISVVSIASYNEQFF,TGTGCCATCAGTGTAGTTAGTATCGCCTCCTACAATGAGCAGTTCTTC
TRBJ2-7,few,TRBV12-3/TRBV12-4,.,CASSYRLKPRDEQYF,TGTGCCAGCAGTTACAGACTCAAGCCGCGGGACGAGCAGTACTTC
TRBJ2-7,.,TRBV2,.,CASSMESYEQYF,TGTGCCAGCTCCATGGAATCCTACGAGCAGTACTTC
TRBJ1-2,few,TRBV12-3/TRBV12-4,.,CASSFSGGYTF,TGTGCCAGCAGTTTTTCGGGCGGCTACACCTTC
TRBJ1-5,.,TRBV5-1,.,CARCMGDQPQHF,TGCGCCAGGTGCATGGGAGATCAGCCCCAGCATTTT
TRBJ1-4,few,TRBV7-9,.,CASSLERIATNEKLFF,TGTGCCAGCAGCTTAGAACGGATTGCAACTAATGAAAAACTGTTTTTT
TRBJ2-2,.,TRBV4-3,TRBD2,CASSRGSGRANTGELFF,TGCGCCAGCAGCCGCGGTAGCGGGAGGGCGAACACCGGGGAGCTGTTTTTT
TRBJ2-4,once,TRBV5-1,.,CASSRGTDKNIQYF,TGCGCCAGCAGCCGCGGGACAGATAAAAACATTCAATACTTC
TRBJ2-7,.,TRBV7-8,.,CASTHTVGGERGEQYF,TGTGCCAGCACTCACACAGTGGGGGGAGAACGGGGCGAGCAGTACTTC
TRBJ2-3,.,TRBV19,TRBD1,CASSRTGSLSAGQYF,TGTGCCAGTAGTAGGACAGGAAGTTTATCCGCTGGGCAGTATTTT
TRBJ2-5,many,TRBV7-2,.,CASSLWETQYF,TGTGCCAGCAGCTTATGGGAGACCCAGTACTTC
TRBJ1-5,few,TRBV28,TRBD1,CASSYRGKGNQPQHF,TGTGCCAGCAGCTACAGGGGGAAGGGCAATCAGCCCCAGCATTTT